The text below deals with one T cell receptor beta chain. With roughly 0.5 ug total RNA as template and a constant-region primer, TCR beta cDNA was made. Three-round nested multiplex PCR performed with slightly modified ARM-PCR produced the TCR beta libraries. Each of the first two PCR rounds ran roughly 9 cycles with TRBV1-TRBV30 forward and C-beta reverse primers. TCRdb fed the multiplex PCR reads into MiXCR, producing one record per CDR3 protein. The data show roughly 330,000 distinct CDR3 sequences, around 60% seen once. Germline CDR1 and CDR2: SGHAT and FQNNGV. Losses at the gene ends were 5 bases for V and 0 bases for J; bases not matched to a gene: 10. CDR3 length: 16 residues. The entry originates in a study of tumor-infiltrating lymphocytes in primary liver carcinoma. Study-level information: The number of productive TCRbeta reads per sample ranged from roughly 3.65 to 7.5 million and was similar across tissue types.

The source of the blood RNA was unsorted whole blood, and germline DNA was extracted as well. Patients were treatment-naive with chronic HBV infection. Surgery was preceded by the collection of roughly 4 milliliters of peripheral blood. The sample consisted of peripheral blood. The sequence was obtained from a man between 40 and 49 years old with primary liver carcinoma and hepatitis B virus infection. The chain couples TRBV11-2 to TRBJ2-7, with 7 bases lining up with TRBD1. CDR3 DNA: TGTGCCAGCAGCGTTGGGACAGCTCCCAGCTCCTACGAGCAGTACTTC. This gives the protein CASSVGTAPSSYEQYF. Looking up the rest from reference TRBV11-2 and TRBJ2-7 gives the full variable domain: EAGVAQSPRYKIIEKRQSVAFWCNPISGHATLYWYQQILGQGPKLLIQFQNNGVVDDSQLPKDRFSAERLKGVDSTLKIQPAKLEDSAVYLCASSVGTAPSSYEQYFGPGTRLTVT.